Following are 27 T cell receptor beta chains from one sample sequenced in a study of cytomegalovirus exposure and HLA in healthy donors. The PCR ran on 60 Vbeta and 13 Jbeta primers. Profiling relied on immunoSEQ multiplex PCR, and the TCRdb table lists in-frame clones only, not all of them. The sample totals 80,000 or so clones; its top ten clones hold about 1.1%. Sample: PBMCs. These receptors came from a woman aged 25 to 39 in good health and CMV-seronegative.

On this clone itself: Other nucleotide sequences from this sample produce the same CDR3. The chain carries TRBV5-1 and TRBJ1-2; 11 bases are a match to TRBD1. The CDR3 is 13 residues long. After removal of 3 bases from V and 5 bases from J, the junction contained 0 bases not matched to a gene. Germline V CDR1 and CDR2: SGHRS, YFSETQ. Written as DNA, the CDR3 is TGCGCCAGCAGCTGGGACAGGGGGTATGGCTACACCTTC. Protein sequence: CASSWDRGYGYTF.

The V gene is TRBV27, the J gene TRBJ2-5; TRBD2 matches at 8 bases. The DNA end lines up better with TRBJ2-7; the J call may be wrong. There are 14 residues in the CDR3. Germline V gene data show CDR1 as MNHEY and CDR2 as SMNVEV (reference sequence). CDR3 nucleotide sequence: TGTGCCAGCAGTTTCGGGGGGGTGAGCTACGAGCAGTACTTC. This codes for CASSFGGVSYEQYF.

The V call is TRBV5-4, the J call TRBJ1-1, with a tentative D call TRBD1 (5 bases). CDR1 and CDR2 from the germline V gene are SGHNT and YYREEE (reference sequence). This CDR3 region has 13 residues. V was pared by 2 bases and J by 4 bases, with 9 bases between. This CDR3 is CASSFWGVTEAFF. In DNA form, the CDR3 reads TGTGCCAGCAGCTTTTGGGGGGTCACTGAAGCTTTCTTT.

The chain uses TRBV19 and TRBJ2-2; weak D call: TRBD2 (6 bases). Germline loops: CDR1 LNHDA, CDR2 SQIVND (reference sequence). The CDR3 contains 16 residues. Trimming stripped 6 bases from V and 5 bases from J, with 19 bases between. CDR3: CASSLGLGLITGELFF. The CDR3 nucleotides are TGTGCCAGTAGCCTTGGACTGGGACTGATAACCGGGGAGCTGTTTTTT.

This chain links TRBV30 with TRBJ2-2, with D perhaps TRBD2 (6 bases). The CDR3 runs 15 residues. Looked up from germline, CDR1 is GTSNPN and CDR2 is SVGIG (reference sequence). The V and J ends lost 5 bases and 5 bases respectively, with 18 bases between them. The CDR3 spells CAWGRGAGLTGELFF. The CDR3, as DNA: TGTGCCTGGGGTAGAGGCGCGGGGCTTACCGGGGAGCTGTTTTTT.

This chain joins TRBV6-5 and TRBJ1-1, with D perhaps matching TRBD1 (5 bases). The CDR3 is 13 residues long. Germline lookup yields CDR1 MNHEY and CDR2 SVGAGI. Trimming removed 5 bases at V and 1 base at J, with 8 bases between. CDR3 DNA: TGTGCCAGCAGTATGCAGGGGAACACTGAAGCTTTCTTT. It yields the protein CASSMQGNTEAFF.

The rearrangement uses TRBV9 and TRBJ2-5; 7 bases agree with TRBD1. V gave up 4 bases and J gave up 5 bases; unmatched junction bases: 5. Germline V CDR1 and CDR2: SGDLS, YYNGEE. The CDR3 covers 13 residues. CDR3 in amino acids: CASSPTGVETQYF. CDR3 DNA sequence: TGTGCCAGCAGCCCCACAGGGGTCGAGACCCAGTACTTC.

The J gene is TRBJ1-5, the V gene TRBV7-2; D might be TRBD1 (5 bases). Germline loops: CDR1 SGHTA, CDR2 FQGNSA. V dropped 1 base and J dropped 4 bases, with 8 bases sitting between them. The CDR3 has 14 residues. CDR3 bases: TGTGCCAGCAGCTTAGGGGGGGGGAATCAGCCCCAGCATTTT. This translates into CASSLGGGNQPQHF.

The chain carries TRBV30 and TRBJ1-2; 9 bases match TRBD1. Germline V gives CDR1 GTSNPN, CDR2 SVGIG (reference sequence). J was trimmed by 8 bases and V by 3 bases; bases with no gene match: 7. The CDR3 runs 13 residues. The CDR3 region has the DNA TGTGCCTGGAGGCCACAGGGGGCAGGGGGCTACACCTTC. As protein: CAWRPQGAGGYTF.

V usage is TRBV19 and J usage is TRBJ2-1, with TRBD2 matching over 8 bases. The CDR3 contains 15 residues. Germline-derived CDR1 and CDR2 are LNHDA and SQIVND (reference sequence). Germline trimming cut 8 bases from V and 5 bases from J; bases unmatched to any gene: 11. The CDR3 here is CASLPRTSSHNEQFF. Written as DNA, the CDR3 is TGTGCCAGTCTCCCTAGGACTAGCAGCCACAATGAGCAGTTCTTC.

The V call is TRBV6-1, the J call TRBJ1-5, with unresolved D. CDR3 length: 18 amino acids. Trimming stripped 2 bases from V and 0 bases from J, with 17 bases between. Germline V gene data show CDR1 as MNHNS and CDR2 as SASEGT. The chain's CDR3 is CASSEPAHSRYSNQPQHF. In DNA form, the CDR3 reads TGTGCCAGCAGTGAACCTGCACACAGCCGATATAGCAATCAGCCCCAGCATTTT.

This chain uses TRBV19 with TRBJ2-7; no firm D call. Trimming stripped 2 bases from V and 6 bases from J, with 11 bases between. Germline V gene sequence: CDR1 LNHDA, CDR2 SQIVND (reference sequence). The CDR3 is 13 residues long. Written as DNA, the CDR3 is TGTGCCAGTAGTATAAGGAGTCCGGGCGAGCAGTACTTC. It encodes CASSIRSPGEQYF.

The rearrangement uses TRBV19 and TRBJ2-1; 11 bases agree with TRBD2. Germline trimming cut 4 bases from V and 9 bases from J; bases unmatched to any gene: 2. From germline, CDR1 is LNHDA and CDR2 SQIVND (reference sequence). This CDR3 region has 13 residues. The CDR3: CASSTSGRTEQFF. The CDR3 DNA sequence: TGTGCCAGTAGTACTAGCGGGAGGACTGAGCAGTTCTTC.

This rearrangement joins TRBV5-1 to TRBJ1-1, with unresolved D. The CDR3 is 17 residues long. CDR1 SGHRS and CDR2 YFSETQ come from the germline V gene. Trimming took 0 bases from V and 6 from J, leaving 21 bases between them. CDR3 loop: CASSLEARVIVGAEAFF. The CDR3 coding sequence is TGCGCCAGCAGCTTGGAGGCACGAGTCATTGTGGGAGCTGAAGCTTTCTTT.

CDR3 in amino acids: CAISGPGTSGVRADTQYF. DNA of the CDR3: TGTGCCATCAGTGGCCCCGGGACTAGCGGAGTCAGGGCAGATACGCAGTATTTT. The chain couples TRBV10-3 to TRBJ2-3; 11 bases are a match to TRBD2. V shed 4 bases and J 4 bases; nucleotides not matched to a gene: 13. This CDR3 comprises 18 residues. The germline CDR1 and CDR2 sequences are ENHRY and SYGVKD.

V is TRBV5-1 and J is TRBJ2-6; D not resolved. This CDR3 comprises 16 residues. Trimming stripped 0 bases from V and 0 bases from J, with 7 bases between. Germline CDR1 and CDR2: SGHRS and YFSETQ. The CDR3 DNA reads TGCGCCAGCAGCTTGGGGGCCAGCTCTGGGGCCAACGTCCTGACTTTC. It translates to CASSLGASSGANVLTF.

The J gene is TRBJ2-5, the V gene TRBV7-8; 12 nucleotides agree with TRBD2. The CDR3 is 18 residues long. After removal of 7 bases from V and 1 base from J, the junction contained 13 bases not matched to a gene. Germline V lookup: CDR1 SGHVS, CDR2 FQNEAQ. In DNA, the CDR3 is TGTGCCAGCACCCCCCGTAGACTAGCGGGGGCCACCCAAGAGACCCAGTACTTC. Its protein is CASTPRRLAGATQETQYF.

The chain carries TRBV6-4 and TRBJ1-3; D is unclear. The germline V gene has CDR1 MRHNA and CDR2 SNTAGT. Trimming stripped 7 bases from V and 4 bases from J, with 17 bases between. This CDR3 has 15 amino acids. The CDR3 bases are TGTGCCAGCACCCCCCCCGTGAGGGTAGGAAACACCATATATTTT. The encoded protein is CASTPPVRVGNTIYF.

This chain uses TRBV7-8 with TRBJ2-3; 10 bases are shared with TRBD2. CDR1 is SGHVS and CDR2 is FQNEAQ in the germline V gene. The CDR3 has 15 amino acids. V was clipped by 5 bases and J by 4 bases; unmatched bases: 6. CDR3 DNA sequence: TGTGCCAGCAGCCGTCTGCTAGCGGGAGCAGATACGCAGTATTTT. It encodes CASSRLLAGADTQYF. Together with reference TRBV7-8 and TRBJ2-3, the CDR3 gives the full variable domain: GAGVSQSPRYKVAKRGQDVALRCDPISGHVSLFWYQQALGQGPEFLTYFQNEAQLDKSGLPSDRFFAERPEGSVSTLKIQRTQQEDSAVYLCASSRLLAGADTQYFGPGTRLTVL.

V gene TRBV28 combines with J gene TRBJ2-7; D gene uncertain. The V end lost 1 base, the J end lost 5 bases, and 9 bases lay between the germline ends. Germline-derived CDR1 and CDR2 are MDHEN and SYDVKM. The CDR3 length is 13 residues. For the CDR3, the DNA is TGTGCCAGCAGTTTATTAACTCCGGACGAGCAGTACTTC. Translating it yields CASSLLTPDEQYF.

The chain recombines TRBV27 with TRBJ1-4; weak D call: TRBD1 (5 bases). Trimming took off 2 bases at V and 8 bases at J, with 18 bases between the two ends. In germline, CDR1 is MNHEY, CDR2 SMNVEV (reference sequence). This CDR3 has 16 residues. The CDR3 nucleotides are TGTGCCAGCAGTTTACTGGGCGGAGGGAAGGGGGAAAAACTGTTTTTT. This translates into CASSLLGGGKGEKLFF.

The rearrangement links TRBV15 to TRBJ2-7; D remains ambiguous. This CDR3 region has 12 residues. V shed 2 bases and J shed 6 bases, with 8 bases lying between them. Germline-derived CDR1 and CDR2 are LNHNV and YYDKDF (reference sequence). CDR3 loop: CATSRPRGEQYF. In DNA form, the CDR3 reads TGTGCCACCAGCAGACCGAGAGGCGAGCAGTACTTC.

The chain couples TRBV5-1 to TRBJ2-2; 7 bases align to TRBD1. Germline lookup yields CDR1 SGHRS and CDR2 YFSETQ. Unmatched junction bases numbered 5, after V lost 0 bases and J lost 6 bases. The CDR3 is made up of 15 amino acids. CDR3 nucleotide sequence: TGCGCCAGCAGCTTGGCCGACAGGGCAGCCGGGGAGCTGTTTTTT. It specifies CASSLADRAAGELFF. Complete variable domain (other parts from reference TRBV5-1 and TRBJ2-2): KAGVTQTPRYLIKTRGQQVTLSCSPISGHRSVSWYQQTPGQGLQFLFEYFSETQRNKGNFPGRFSGRQFSNSRSEMNVSTLELGDSALYLCASSLADRAAGELFFGEGSRLTVL.

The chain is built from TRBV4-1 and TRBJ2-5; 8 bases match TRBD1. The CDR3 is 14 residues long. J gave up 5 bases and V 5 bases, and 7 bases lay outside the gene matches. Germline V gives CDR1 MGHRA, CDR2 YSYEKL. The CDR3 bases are TGCGCCAGCAGCTCAGGGGGCGCCGAGGAGACCCAGTACTTC. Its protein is CASSSGGAEETQYF.

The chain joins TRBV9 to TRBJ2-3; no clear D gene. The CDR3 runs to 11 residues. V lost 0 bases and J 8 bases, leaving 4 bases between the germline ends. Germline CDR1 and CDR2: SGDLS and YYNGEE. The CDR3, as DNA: TGTGCCAGCAGCGTAGGGAGTACGCAGTATTTT. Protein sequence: CASSVGSTQYF.

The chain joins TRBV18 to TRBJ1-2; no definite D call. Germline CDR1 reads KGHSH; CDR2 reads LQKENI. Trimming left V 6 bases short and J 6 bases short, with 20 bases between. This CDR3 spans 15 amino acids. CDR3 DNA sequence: TGTGCCAGCTCTAGCGGGAAGCCTGAAAGAAATGGCTACACCTTC. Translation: CASSSGKPERNGYTF.

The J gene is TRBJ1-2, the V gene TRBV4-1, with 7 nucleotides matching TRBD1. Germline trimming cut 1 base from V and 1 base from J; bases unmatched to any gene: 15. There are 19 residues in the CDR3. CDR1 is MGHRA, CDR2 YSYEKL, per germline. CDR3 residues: CASSQGGLGGSEDNYGYTF. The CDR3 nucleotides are TGCGCCAGCAGCCAAGGAGGGTTAGGGGGCTCGGAGGATAACTATGGCTACACCTTC.